The rows below give T cell receptor beta chains drawn from one sample of a study of molecular identifiers for immune sequencing clone quantification. From the PCR reads, TCRdb called clonotypes with MiXCR, one entry per CDR3 protein. The sample contains 8,300 or so distinct CDR3 sequences, around 30% of which appear only once. Material for sequencing was naive CD8+ T cells from blood, with Jurkat cell RNA spiked in. All receptors come from a human donor in good health. Some libraries in this study had Jurkat cell RNA spiked in. Both conserved end residues are part of each CDR3. The order of the fields is clone size, D gene, V gene, J gene, CDR3 protein, CDR3 DNA. The D gene is left open where the match is weak. For some rows the clone size is stated as once, few or many, or as a class when expanded; others skip it.

clone size: few; D gene: NA; V gene: TRBV7-2; J gene: TRBJ2-7; CDR3 protein: CASSLGRVGSSYEQYF; CDR3 DNA: TGTGCCAGCAGCCTAGGTCGGGTGGGGAGCTCCTACGAGCAGTACTTC
clone size: once; D gene: NA; V gene: TRBV20-1; J gene: TRBJ2-1; CDR3 protein: CSARETGTWNEQFF; CDR3 DNA: TGCAGTGCTAGAGAGACCGGGACTTGGAATGAGCAGTTCTTC
clone size: few; D gene: NA; V gene: TRBV14; J gene: TRBJ2-5; CDR3 protein: CASSERETQYF; CDR3 DNA: TGTGCCAGCAGCGAAAGGGAGACCCAGTACTTC
clone size: NA; D gene: NA; V gene: TRBV11-2; J gene: TRBJ2-5; CDR3 protein: CASSSGLIARETQNF; CDR3 DNA: TGTGCCAGCAGCTCCGGGCTAATCGCCCGAGAGACCCAGAACTTC
clone size: once; D gene: NA; V gene: TRBV5-4; J gene: TRBJ2-2; CDR3 protein: CASSFAPGESNTGELFF; CDR3 DNA: TGTGCCAGCAGCTTCGCACCAGGCGAGTCGAACACCGGGGAGCTGTTTTTT
clone size: medium-sized; D gene: NA; V gene: TRBV7-9; J gene: TRBJ2-3; CDR3 protein: CASSRTGGEGTDTQYF; CDR3 DNA: TGTGCCAGCAGCCGGACTGGCGGGGAAGGCACAGATACGCAGTATTTT
clone size: NA; D gene: TRBD2; V gene: TRBV19; J gene: TRBJ2-7; CDR3 protein: CASSMFSGSYEQYF; CDR3 DNA: TGTGCCAGTAGTATGTTTAGCGGGAGTTACGAGCAGTACTTC
clone size: few; D gene: NA; V gene: TRBV4-3; J gene: TRBJ2-3; CDR3 protein: CASSQAPPGNTDTQYF; CDR3 DNA: TGCGCCAGCAGCCAGGCCCCCCCGGGTAACACAGATACGCAGTATTTT
clone size: NA; D gene: NA; V gene: TRBV12-3/TRBV12-4; J gene: TRBJ2-1; CDR3 protein: CASSFGLPEQFF; CDR3 DNA: TGTGCCAGCAGTTTCGGCCTCCCAGAGCAGTTCTTC
clone size: NA; D gene: TRBD1; V gene: TRBV5-1; J gene: TRBJ1-6; CDR3 protein: CASSRTGGGDSPLHF; CDR3 DNA: TGCGCCAGCAGCAGGACAGGCGGCGGAGATTCACCCCTCCACTTT
clone size: few; D gene: TRBD2; V gene: TRBV11-2; J gene: TRBJ2-1; CDR3 protein: CASSSGTSGYNEQFF; CDR3 DNA: TGTGCCAGCAGCTCCGGGACTAGCGGCTACAATGAGCAGTTCTTC
clone size: NA; D gene: TRBD2; V gene: TRBV19; J gene: TRBJ2-7; CDR3 protein: CASRPTSGSLGQYF; CDR3 DNA: TGTGCCAGTAGACCAACTAGCGGGAGCCTTGGACAGTACTTC
clone size: NA; D gene: NA; V gene: TRBV27; J gene: TRBJ2-7; CDR3 protein: CASSSYSDSSYEQYF; CDR3 DNA: TGTGCCAGCAGTTCTTATAGCGACAGCTCCTACGAGCAGTACTTC
clone size: NA; D gene: NA; V gene: TRBV20-1; J gene: TRBJ2-1; CDR3 protein: CSAGVDYGYEQFF; CDR3 DNA: TGCAGTGCTGGCGTGGACTACGGCTACGAGCAGTTCTTC
clone size: NA; D gene: NA; V gene: TRBV28; J gene: TRBJ2-7; CDR3 protein: CASSLAPKRISSYEQYF; CDR3 DNA: TGTGCCAGCAGTTTAGCCCCGAAGCGAATCAGCTCCTACGAGCAGTACTTC
clone size: NA; D gene: NA; V gene: TRBV5-1; J gene: TRBJ2-7; CDR3 protein: CASSLSWGVEQYF; CDR3 DNA: TGCGCCAGCAGCTTGTCATGGGGGGTGGAGCAGTACTTC
clone size: once; D gene: NA; V gene: TRBV5-6; J gene: TRBJ2-7; CDR3 protein: CASSEGPSYEQYF; CDR3 DNA: TGTGCCAGCAGCGAGGGACCGTCATACGAGCAGTACTTC
clone size: few; D gene: TRBD2; V gene: TRBV2; J gene: TRBJ2-7; CDR3 protein: CASSGTSGSIEQYF; CDR3 DNA: TGTGCCAGCAGCGGGACTAGCGGGAGTATTGAGCAGTACTTC
clone size: NA; D gene: NA; V gene: TRBV5-6; J gene: TRBJ2-7; CDR3 protein: CASNHLSSEQYF; CDR3 DNA: TGTGCCAGCAACCACCTGAGTTCCGAGCAGTACTTC
clone size: few; D gene: NA; V gene: TRBV19; J gene: TRBJ2-2; CDR3 protein: CASRSSGFTGELFF; CDR3 DNA: TGTGCCAGCCGTTCCTCAGGGTTCACCGGGGAGCTGTTTTTT
clone size: few; D gene: NA; V gene: TRBV6-6; J gene: TRBJ1-1; CDR3 protein: CASSYVGEAFF; CDR3 DNA: TGTGCCAGCAGTTACGTGGGTGAAGCTTTCTTT
clone size: NA; D gene: NA; V gene: TRBV4-1; J gene: TRBJ2-7; CDR3 protein: CASSQTTTEQYF; CDR3 DNA: TGCGCCAGCAGCCAGACGACCACCGAGCAGTACTTC
clone size: NA; D gene: NA; V gene: TRBV29-1; J gene: TRBJ1-1; CDR3 protein: CSVAVRMNAEAFF; CDR3 DNA: TGCAGCGTTGCGGTGCGGATGAACGCTGAAGCTTTCTTT
clone size: few; D gene: TRBD1; V gene: TRBV11-2; J gene: TRBJ2-7; CDR3 protein: CASSSGTGSEQYF; CDR3 DNA: TGTGCCAGCAGCTCCGGGACAGGGAGCGAGCAGTACTTC
clone size: few; D gene: NA; V gene: TRBV28; J gene: TRBJ1-1; CDR3 protein: CASSLPRQVEAFF; CDR3 DNA: TGTGCCAGCAGTTTACCGAGACAGGTAGAAGCTTTCTTT
clone size: NA; D gene: NA; V gene: TRBV12-3/TRBV12-4; J gene: TRBJ2-3; CDR3 protein: CASSFKDTQYF; CDR3 DNA: TGTGCCAGCAGTTTCAAGGATACGCAGTATTTT